This paragraph reports one TCR beta chain. This record belongs to a study of blood T cell repertoires in COVID-19. Study-wide background: The United States, Italy and Spain supplied acute and convalescent COVID-19 samples. From T cells, B-cell-depleted T cells, or PBMCs came the material, which was cDNA or gDNA.

The V gene's germline CDR1 is SGHTA and CDR2 FQGNSA. The CDR3 has 15 residues. J lost 4 bases, V lost 1 base, and 6 bases had no gene match. Authors' processing steps: The authors estimated nucleated cell counts from reference gene primer amplification. TCRdb's table, derived via immunoSEQ multiplex PCR, lists solely in-frame clones and lacks some. V, J and clone size derive from that table, while D and trimming were established from the DNA sequence. This repertoire shows 95,000 to 120,000 clones, over 70% found once; its top ten account for roughly 1.4%. The genes are TRBV7-2 and TRBJ2-7, with 8 bases fitting TRBD2. Sequencing input: peripheral blood. The sequence derives from a man aged 50 to 59 with acute or convalescent COVID-19. CDR3 protein: CASSLGAGGVYEQYV. CDR3 DNA: TGTGCCAGCAGCTTAGGTGCGGGGGGCGTATACGAGCAGTACGTC.